This entry describes one T cell receptor (beta chain). The sample is drawn from a study of cytomegalovirus exposure and HLA in healthy donors. Both 60 Vbeta primers and 13 Jbeta primers went into the PCR. TCRdb's table, derived via immunoSEQ multiplex PCR, lists solely in-frame clones and lacks some. Of 100,000 to 150,000 clones listed, approximately 78% are singletons. This TCR was sampled from a man younger than 40 in good health and CMV-seropositive. The sample comprised PBMCs.

CDR3 sequence (DNA): TGTGCCAGCGTATTTATGTCGGACTTGAACACTGAAGCTTTCTTT. Translation gives CASVFMSDLNTEAFF. The chain recombines TRBV6-6 with TRBJ1-1; D is unresolved. The CDR3 is made up of 15 amino acids. Germline V lookup: CDR1 MNHNY, CDR2 SVGAGI (reference sequence). The germline V and J ends were trimmed by 8 bases and 0 bases, with 16 bases remaining between them.